The present T cell receptor beta chain was sequenced within a study of identical twins. TCRdb called the 5' RACE reads again in MiXCR, with one record for every CDR3 protein. Here the sample spans hundreds of thousands of distinct CDR3 sequences, 15% to 20% being singletons. This clonotype has just a few counts. The same data also contributed to another study, on T cells expressing NK-cell markers. That work states: A range of about 1.0-8% of CD8+ T cells consisted of dominant NKG2C+ clonotypes in several donors.

Specimen: PBMCs. The sequence came from a woman between 18 and 29 years old in good health.

CDR3 amino acids: CSASDGSNQPQHF. In nucleotides, the CDR3 is TGCAGTGCTAGCGACGGATCCAATCAGCCCCAGCATTTT. This chain links TRBV20-1 with TRBJ1-5, with D unclear. This CDR3 region has 13 residues. The V gene lost 3 bases and the J gene lost 3 bases, with 9 bases spanning the gap. In germline, CDR1 is DFQATT, CDR2 SNEGSKA (reference sequence).